The 29 T cell receptor beta chains presented below share a single source sample, sequenced in a study of blood T cell repertoires in COVID-19 (TCRdb year 2020). Library creation used the immunoSEQ multiplex PCR assay. TCRdb holds this immuneACCESS table with in-frame rearrangements only. Some clones are missing; in checked studies, unresolved V genes explain under half, and the rest has no known cause. This sample is represented by about 250,000 clones; over 75% of them were singletons. Of the sample, around 1.7% falls within the top ten clones. Sequenced material: PBMCs or T cells enriched from blood (not recorded which). The source of these receptors is a man between 35 and 55 years old who had recovered from COVID-19.

The rearrangement links TRBV28 to TRBJ2-6; 7 bases agree with TRBD1. V was pared by 5 bases and J by 7 bases, with 8 bases of the junction left unmatched. This CDR3 spans 15 amino acids. CDR1 and CDR2 from the germline V gene are MDHEN and SYDVKM. The CDR3 nucleotides are TGTGCCAGCAGTACGCGGACAGGTCTAGCCAACGTCCTGACTTTC. Translating it yields CASSTRTGLANVLTF.

This clone was seen only once. The J gene is TRBJ1-6, the V gene TRBV5-4; unclear D gene. Germline V lookup: CDR1 SGHNT, CDR2 YYREEE (reference sequence). The CDR3 loop spans 13 amino acids. V was cut by 4 bases and J by 10 bases, with 12 bases left in between. As DNA, the CDR3 is TGTGCCAGCAGCCGAGCAGGTACCTCACCCCTCCACTTT. Its translation is CASSRAGTSPLHF.

The V and J genes are TRBV5-1 and TRBJ1-1, with 8 bases aligning to TRBD1. The CDR3 runs to 13 residues. Losses at the gene ends were 2 bases for V and 5 bases for J; bases not matched to a gene: 2. The V gene's germline CDR1 is SGHRS and CDR2 YFSETQ. The CDR3 bases are TGCGCCAGCAGCTTACAGGGGGAGACTGAAGCTTTCTTT. The encoded protein is CASSLQGETEAFF.

This chain uses TRBV6-5 with TRBJ2-1; TRBD2 aligns across 10 bases. The germline V gene encodes CDR1 MNHEY and CDR2 SVGAGI. CDR3 size: 14 residues. Trimming took 2 bases from V and 9 from J; bases not matched to a gene: 4. CDR3 amino acids: CASSYSGGAGEQFF. The CDR3 region has the DNA TGTGCCAGCAGTTACAGCGGGGGGGCGGGTGAGCAGTTCTTC.

This clone came up once. V gene TRBV19 combines with J gene TRBJ2-1, with 11 bases lining up with TRBD2. CDR1 is LNHDA and CDR2 is SQIVND in the germline V gene (reference sequence). V was pared by 3 bases and J by 3 bases, with 4 bases of the junction left unmatched. The CDR3 sequence is 16 residues long. DNA for the CDR3: TGTGCCAGTAGTATTCTTAGCGGGGGGGTCTACAATGAGCAGTTCTTC. Translating it yields CASSILSGGVYNEQFF. Together with reference TRBV19 and TRBJ2-1, the CDR3 gives the full variable domain: DGGITQSPKYLFRKEGQNVTLSCEQNLNHDAMYWYRQDPGQGLRLIYYSQIVNDFQKGDIAEGYSVSREKKESFPLTVTSAQKNPTAFYLCASSILSGGVYNEQFFGPGTRLTVL.

This chain connects TRBV5-6 to TRBJ2-3, with 9 bases matching TRBD2. With 4 bases clipped from V and 2 bases from J, the junction kept 5 bases outside the gene matches. The germline gives CDR1 SGHDT, CDR2 YYEEEE. The CDR3 sequence is 15 residues long. Written as DNA, the CDR3 is TGTGCCAGCAGCATTAGCGGGGGTTACACAGATACGCAGTATTTT. It encodes CASSISGGYTDTQYF.

This clone was seen only once. The chain couples TRBV11-1 to TRBJ2-3; TRBD2 agrees at 7 bases. CDR1 is SGHAT, CDR2 FQDESV, per germline (reference sequence). The V and J ends lost 2 bases and 3 bases, in that order; junction bases with no gene match: 5. This CDR3 has 15 residues. The CDR3 spells CASSLLAEVTDTQYF. As DNA, the CDR3 is TGTGCCAGCAGCTTACTAGCGGAAGTAACAGATACGCAGTATTTT.

The V call is TRBV2, the J call TRBJ2-1, with D perhaps TRBD2 (6 bases). The V end was cut by 11 bases, the J end by 4 bases, with 15 bases between. This CDR3 has 13 amino acids. In germline, CDR1 is SNHLY, CDR2 FYNNEI. The CDR3 sequence is CAVVVAEYNEQFF. The CDR3 DNA follows: TGTGCCGTCGTGGTAGCGGAGTACAATGAGCAGTTCTTC.

J is TRBJ2-2 and V is TRBV19; D perhaps matches TRBD1 (6 bases). CDR3 size: 13 residues. V gave up 4 bases and J gave up 7 bases, with 10 bases separating them. Germline CDR1 reads LNHDA; CDR2 reads SQIVND (reference sequence). The CDR3 bases are TGTGCCAGTAGTACACAGGGTATCGGGGAGCTGTTTTTT. Amino acids: CASSTQGIGELFF.

The chain is built from TRBV5-4 and TRBJ2-7; weak D call: TRBD2 (6 bases). With 4 bases removed from V and 5 bases from J, the gap between germline ends came to 22 bases. This CDR3 comprises 16 residues. Germline values: CDR1 SGHNT, CDR2 YYREEE (reference sequence). The CDR3 loop is CASSPTGRGRSDEQYF. The CDR3 DNA reads as TGTGCCAGCAGCCCCACCGGACGGGGGAGGTCAGACGAGCAGTACTTC.

Comment on this clone: At one boundary the junction diverges from the germline segment, which might be a read error. The chain combines TRBV7-7 with TRBJ1-3; perhaps TRBD1 as D (5 bases). The germline V gene has CDR1 SSHAT and CDR2 FNYEAQ (reference sequence). The length of the CDR3 is 15 residues. The CDR3 nucleotides are TGTGCTAGCAGCCGGGGAGGGGAATCTGGAAACACCATATATTTT. Protein: CASSRGGESGNTIYF.

This chain connects TRBV5-4 to TRBJ1-2, with a possible D match to TRBD1 (6 bases). Germline CDR1 and CDR2: SGHNT and YYREEE (reference sequence). This CDR3 is 15 amino acids long. V lost 4 bases and J 4 bases, leaving 17 bases between the germline ends. The CDR3 loop is CASSEGRGAGYGYTF. The CDR3, as DNA: TGTGCCAGCAGCGAGGGCCGGGGGGCTGGCTATGGCTACACCTTC.

CDR3 amino acids: CASALFQGATGELFF. The CDR3 nucleotides read TGTGCCAGCGCGCTCTTTCAGGGGGCCACCGGGGAGCTGTTTTTT. The V call is TRBV2, the J call TRBJ2-2, with TRBD1 matching 8 bases. J gave up 4 bases and V 8 bases, and 9 bases lay outside the gene matches. CDR3 length equals 15 residues. Germline-derived CDR1 and CDR2 are SNHLY and FYNNEI.

The sample holds many counts of this clone. The chain has TRBV4-2 and TRBJ1-3, with TRBD1 as a possible D gene (6 bases). Trimming took 4 bases from V and 0 from J, leaving 13 bases between them. The CDR3 loop spans 16 amino acids. CDR1 LGHNA and CDR2 YNFKEQ come from the germline V gene. CDR3 sequence: CASSPLAGVSGNTIYF. Written as DNA, the CDR3 is TGTGCCAGCAGCCCCCTGGCAGGGGTCTCTGGAAACACCATATATTTT.

This rearrangement joins TRBV3-1 (or the pseudogene TRBV3-2) to TRBJ1-1; 7 bases are a match to TRBD1. The CDR3 is 15 amino acids. With 3 bases clipped from V and 2 bases from J, the junction kept 6 bases outside the gene matches. Per germline, CDR1 LGHDT and CDR2 YNNKEL (reference sequence). CDR3 sequence (DNA): TGTGCCAGCAGCCATTGGACAGGCGTCAACACTGAAGCTTTCTTT. Amino acid sequence: CASSHWTGVNTEAFF.

This clone turned up a few times. The chain carries TRBV27 and TRBJ2-7; D is ambiguous. The V and J ends lost 6 bases and 3 bases respectively, with 12 bases between them. In germline, CDR1 is MNHEY, CDR2 SMNVEV (reference sequence). CDR3 length: 13 residues. The CDR3 bases are TGTGCCAGCAGCCCCTTCCCCTTCTACGAGCAGTACTTC. Protein product: CASSPFPFYEQYF.

This chain uses TRBV9 with TRBJ2-7; the D gene is possibly TRBD1 (6 bases). The CDR3 sequence is 14 residues long. Germline-derived CDR1 and CDR2 are SGDLS and YYNGEE. V was clipped by 1 base and J by 0 bases, with 8 bases between them. The CDR3 DNA is TGTGCCAGCAGCGTAAAGGACAGCTCCTACGAGCAGTACTTC. Protein product: CASSVKDSSYEQYF.

The rearrangement uses TRBV4-3 and TRBJ2-1; D uncertain. Germline V CDR1 and CDR2: LGHNA, YSLEER. This CDR3 region has 16 residues. V dropped 0 bases and J dropped 2 bases, with 11 bases sitting between them. The CDR3 loop is CASSQDYTTAYNEQFF. The CDR3 DNA reads as TGCGCCAGCAGCCAAGACTATACAACAGCCTACAATGAGCAGTTCTTC.

This chain links TRBV4-1 with TRBJ2-1; 9 bases map to TRBD2. This CDR3 has 15 residues. V was pared by 3 bases and J by 7 bases, with 7 bases of the junction left unmatched. The germline CDR1 and CDR2 sequences are MGHRA and YSYEKL. In nucleotides, the CDR3 is TGCGCCAGCAGCCATCACCCGGGACTAGCAAATGAGCAGTTCTTC. Protein product: CASSHHPGLANEQFF.

The chain joins TRBV6-5 to TRBJ2-7; 7 bases match TRBD1. The germline CDR1 and CDR2 sequences are MNHEY and SVGAGI. The CDR3 is made up of 13 amino acids. V shed 3 bases and J 7 bases; nucleotides not matched to a gene: 6. The DNA of the CDR3 is TGTGCCAGCAGTTATTTCGACAGGGAAGAGCAGTACTTC. This encodes CASSYFDREEQYF.

The genes are TRBV27 and TRBJ1-2, with TRBD1 identical over 9 bases. Unmatched junction bases numbered 11, after V lost 1 base and J lost 8 bases. CDR1 is MNHEY and CDR2 is SMNVEV in the germline V gene (reference sequence). The CDR3 is 16 amino acids. CDR3 amino acids: CASSLWGQGLAGGYTF. The CDR3 nucleotides are TGTGCCAGCAGTTTATGGGGACAGGGACTGGCAGGAGGCTACACCTTC.

The chain links TRBV30 to TRBJ1-1; D is unresolved. CDR3 length: 11 amino acids. V lost 3 bases and J 6 bases, leaving 8 bases between the germline ends. Germline values: CDR1 GTSNPN, CDR2 SVGIG (reference sequence). The CDR3 nucleotides read TGTGCCTGGAGCGTTGCGGCTGAAGCTTTCTTT. It specifies CAWSVAAEAFF.

The rearrangement links TRBV30 to TRBJ1-4, with 8 positions matching TRBD1. CDR1 is GTSNPN, CDR2 SVGIG, per germline (reference sequence). V shed 6 bases and J 7 bases; nucleotides not matched to a gene: 10. There are 14 residues in the CDR3. CDR3 DNA sequence: TGTGCCTGCTCACCACAGGGGGGGAGTGAAAAACTGTTTTTT. This gives the protein CACSPQGGSEKLFF.

This clone was observed a handful of times. The rearrangement joins TRBV6-2 or TRBV6-3 to TRBJ2-7; 9 nucleotides match TRBD2. V lost 4 bases and J lost 0; bases outside the gene matches: 4. The CDR3 has 15 residues. Germline lookup yields CDR1 MNHEY and CDR2 SVGEGT. The CDR3 DNA is TGTGCCAGCAGTTTACTAGCGGGCCTCTCCTACGAGCAGTACTTC. Residues: CASSLLAGLSYEQYF.

The chain has TRBV19 and TRBJ1-1; TRBD1 matches 8 bases. From germline, CDR1 is LNHDA and CDR2 SQIVND (reference sequence). This CDR3 spans 14 amino acids. Trimming cost V 4 bases and J 5 bases; bases outside gene matches: 6. The CDR3 here is CASSSRDRNTEAFF. CDR3 nucleotides: TGTGCCAGTAGTAGCCGGGACAGGAATACTGAAGCTTTCTTT.

The chain carries TRBV29-1 and TRBJ1-1; D is unclear. V was trimmed by 4 bases and J by 4 bases, leaving 10 bases between them. The CDR3 length is 12 residues. Germline-derived CDR1 and CDR2 are SQVTM and ANQGSEA. Here the CDR3 reads CSVGNGATEAFF. CDR3 DNA sequence: TGCAGCGTTGGGAACGGAGCCACTGAAGCTTTCTTT.

This clone was seen only once. The genes are TRBV27 and TRBJ2-3, with 7 bases lining up with TRBD1. V dropped 6 bases and J dropped 3; count of bases not matched to a gene: 12. The CDR3 runs 16 residues. CDR1 is MNHEY, CDR2 SMNVEV, per germline (reference sequence). The DNA of the CDR3 is TGTGCCAGCAGCCATACGACAGGGCTAGGAACAGATACGCAGTATTTT. Protein product: CASSHTTGLGTDTQYF.

This chain connects TRBV29-1 to TRBJ2-7; 12 bases are shared with TRBD2. V trimming: 4 bases; J trimming: 3 bases; junction bases outside the gene matches: 16. The length of the CDR3 is 18 residues. CDR1 is SQVTM, CDR2 ANQGSEA, per germline. Written as DNA, the CDR3 is TGCAGCGTTGGCCCCGGGACAGGGGTACTAGCGGGAGGCTACGAGCAGTACTTC. Protein product: CSVGPGTGVLAGGYEQYF.

The rearrangement links TRBV5-1 to TRBJ2-2, with D unresolved. Trimming left V 0 bases short and J 1 base short, with 4 bases between. This CDR3 region has 14 residues. Germline CDR1 is SGHRS and CDR2 is YFSETQ. For the CDR3, the DNA is TGCGCCAGCAGCTTGGGGCAGAACACCGGGGAGCTGTTTTTT. Protein: CASSLGQNTGELFF.